A single sample is the source of the 14 T cell receptor beta chains below, sequenced in a study of CD8 T cells in ankylosing spondylitis. MiXCR was run by TCRdb on the 5' RACE reads, yielding one entry per CDR3 protein. The sample consists of roughly 90,000 distinct CDR3 sequences, about 8.5% of them appearing once. The sample taken for sequencing was blood, either unsorted or a sorted T cell fraction (not recorded which). The source is a male donor with ankylosing spondylitis or in good health (not recorded which).

This clonotype was seen many times. V and J are TRBV20-1 and TRBJ2-7, with 9 positions matching TRBD1. V lost 0 bases, J lost 2 bases, and 11 bases stayed unmatched. Germline CDR1 reads DFQATT; CDR2 reads SNEGSKA (reference sequence). The CDR3 has 17 amino acids. CDR3 coding DNA: TGCAGTGCTAGAGATCGGGCCCGGACAGGGGCGGCCTACGAGCAGTACTTC. This encodes CSARDRARTGAAYEQYF.

In this sample, this clonotype turned up many times. The genes are TRBV5-1 and TRBJ2-7, with D possibly being TRBD2 (6 bases). Germline lookup yields CDR1 SGHRS and CDR2 YFSETQ. Trimming left V 0 bases short and J 7 bases short, with 11 bases between. This CDR3 comprises 13 residues. The CDR3 is CASSLVEGMEQYF. In DNA form, the CDR3 reads TGCGCCAGCAGCTTGGTGGAGGGAATGGAGCAGTACTTC. Full variable domain (outside the CDR3, taken from reference TRBV5-1 and TRBJ2-7): KAGVTQTPRYLIKTRGQQVTLSCSPISGHRSVSWYQQTPGQGLQFLFEYFSETQRNKGNFPGRFSGRQFSNSRSEMNVSTLELGDSALYLCASSLVEGMEQYFGPGTRLTVT.

This clonotype was detected many times. The chain couples TRBV7-9 to TRBJ2-2, with 8 positions matching TRBD1. The CDR3 spans 16 residues. After removal of 5 bases from V and 2 bases from J, the junction contained 7 bases not matched to a gene. In germline, CDR1 is SEHNR, CDR2 FQNEAQ (reference sequence). The CDR3 bases are TGTGCCAGCAGCCCCGAGGGACAGGACAACACCGGGGAGCTGTTTTTT. It translates to CASSPEGQDNTGELFF.

This clonotype appeared many times. The chain carries TRBV3-1 and TRBJ1-4; a weak D match, TRBD1 (5 bases). Germline CDR1 and CDR2: LGHDT and YNNKEL (reference sequence). Trimming left V 5 bases short and J 1 base short, with 8 bases between. CDR3 length: 14 amino acids. CDR3 DNA sequence: TGTGCCAGCAGCGTCGGGGGAACTAATGAAAAACTGTTTTTT. It yields the protein CASSVGGTNEKLFF.

The genes are TRBV7-2 and TRBJ2-5; D is possibly TRBD1 (6 bases). Trimming stripped 1 base from V and 5 bases from J, with 14 bases between. The CDR3 consists of 15 residues. Per the germline V gene, CDR1 is SGHTA and CDR2 is FQGNSA. CDR3 region: CASSLGDGGRETQYF. The DNA of the CDR3 is TGTGCCAGCAGCTTAGGAGATGGGGGCCGGGAGACCCAGTACTTC. The entire variable domain, with the rest obtained from reference TRBV7-2 and TRBJ2-5, is as follows: GAGVSQSPSNKVTEKGKDVELRCDPISGHTALYWYRQSLGQGLEFLIYFQGNSAPDKSGLPSDRFSAERTGGSVSTLTIQRTQQEDSAVYLCASSLGDGGRETQYFGPGTRLLVL.

This clonotype was counted many times. The genes are TRBV12-3 or TRBV12-4 and TRBJ1-1, with D possibly TRBD1 on 5 matching bases. This CDR3 region has 12 residues. Trimming pared 4 bases from V and 6 bases from J, leaving 9 bases between. The CDR3 region is CASSWGEAEAFF. CDR3 DNA: TGTGCCAGCAGTTGGGGCGAGGCTGAAGCTTTCTTT.

The chain is built from TRBV9 and TRBJ2-5; the D gene is possibly TRBD1 (5 bases). V lost 3 bases to trimming and J lost 3 bases, with 12 bases between them. CDR3 length: 14 amino acids. Germline V gene sequence: CDR1 SGDLS, CDR2 YYNGEE. The DNA for the CDR3 is TGTGCCAGCAGCGACACCTTAGGGGAAGAGACCCAGTACTTC. This encodes CASSDTLGEETQYF.

This clonotype was counted ten times or more. CDR3 DNA sequence: TGTGCCAGCAGCTTAGTTTCGTCGGCTACTTACTATGGCTACACCTTC. This sequence encodes CASSLVSSATYYGYTF. The chain recombines TRBV7-2 with TRBJ1-2; unclear D gene. The V end lost 1 base, the J end lost 3 bases, and 15 bases lay between the germline ends. Germline CDR1 SGHTA, CDR2 FQGNSA. The CDR3 is 16 residues long.

This clonotype was counted at least ten times. The chain joins TRBV4-3 to TRBJ1-1, with D possibly being TRBD1 (6 bases). Looked up from germline, CDR1 is LGHNA and CDR2 is YSLEER. V lost 0 bases and J lost 10, with 12 bases in between. The CDR3 loop spans 13 amino acids. CDR3: CASSQDRQGLAFF. The CDR3 DNA reads as TGCGCCAGCAGCCAAGATCGGCAGGGGTTAGCTTTCTTT.

This clonotype was picked up many times. The chain combines TRBV20-1 with TRBJ2-1; D is perhaps TRBD2 (5 bases). The CDR3 spans 15 residues. Germline V gives CDR1 DFQATT, CDR2 SNEGSKA (reference sequence). V was shortened by 0 bases and J by 8 bases, with 17 bases between the two germline ends. The CDR3 DNA follows: TGCAGTGCTAGAGATCACAGCGGCAAATGGGATGAGCAGTTCTTC. This gives the protein CSARDHSGKWDEQFF.

The rearrangement uses TRBV5-4 and TRBJ1-1, with 7 bases lining up with TRBD1. The CDR3 contains 15 residues. V shed 3 bases, J shed 1 base, and the junction held 6 bases outside the gene matches. Germline V lookup: CDR1 SGHNT, CDR2 YYREEE (reference sequence). This CDR3 is CASSSRKGANTEAFF. The CDR3 nucleotides read TGTGCCAGCAGCTCCCGGAAGGGGGCGAACACTGAAGCTTTCTTT.

This clonotype occurred many times. The genes are TRBV29-1 and TRBJ2-5; a possible D gene is TRBD2 (5 bases). CDR1 is SQVTM and CDR2 is ANQGSEA in the germline V gene. Trimming cost V 6 bases and J 3 bases, with 5 bases left between them. The CDR3 is 10 amino acids. CDR3 nucleotide sequence: TGCAGCGTAGCGGAAGAGACCCAGTACTTC. It yields the protein CSVAEETQYF.

This clonotype occurred many times. The rearrangement uses TRBV9 and TRBJ2-6, with D tentatively TRBD2 (5 bases). This CDR3 spans 18 amino acids. With 2 bases removed from V and 0 bases from J, the gap between germline ends came to 15 bases. Germline values: CDR1 SGDLS, CDR2 YYNGEE. CDR3 residues: CASSVLGSGGSGANVLTF. The CDR3 region has the DNA TGTGCCAGCAGCGTCCTTGGGTCAGGAGGCTCTGGGGCCAACGTCCTGACTTTC.

There are many counts of this clonotype. The CDR3 DNA is TGCAGCGGAGGACAGGGAGGCAATCAGCCCCAGCATTTT. This translates into CSGGQGGNQPQHF. The gene calls are TRBV20-1 and TRBJ1-5, with 8 bases that match TRBD1. The CDR3 loop spans 13 amino acids. Looked up from germline, CDR1 is DFQATT and CDR2 is SNEGSKA (reference sequence).